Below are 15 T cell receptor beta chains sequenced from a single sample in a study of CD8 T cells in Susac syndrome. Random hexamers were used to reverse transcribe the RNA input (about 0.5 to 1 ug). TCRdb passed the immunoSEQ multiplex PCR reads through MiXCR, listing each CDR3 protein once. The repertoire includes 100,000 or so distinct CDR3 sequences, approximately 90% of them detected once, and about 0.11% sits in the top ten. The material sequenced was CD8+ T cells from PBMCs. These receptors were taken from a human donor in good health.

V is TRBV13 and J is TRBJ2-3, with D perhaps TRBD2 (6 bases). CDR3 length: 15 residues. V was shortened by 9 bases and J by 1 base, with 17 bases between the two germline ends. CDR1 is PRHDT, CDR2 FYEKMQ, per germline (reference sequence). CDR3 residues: CARPRRRDGTDTQYF. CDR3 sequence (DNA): TGTGCCAGACCACGAAGGAGGGATGGCACAGATACGCAGTATTTT.

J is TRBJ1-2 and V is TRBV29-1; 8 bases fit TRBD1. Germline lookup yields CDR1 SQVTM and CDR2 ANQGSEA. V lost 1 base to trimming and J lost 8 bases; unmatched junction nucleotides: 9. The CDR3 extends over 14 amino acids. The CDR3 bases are TGCAGCGTTGAAGGCGCAGGGGGCGCATGGGGCTACACCTTC. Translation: CSVEGAGGAWGYTF.

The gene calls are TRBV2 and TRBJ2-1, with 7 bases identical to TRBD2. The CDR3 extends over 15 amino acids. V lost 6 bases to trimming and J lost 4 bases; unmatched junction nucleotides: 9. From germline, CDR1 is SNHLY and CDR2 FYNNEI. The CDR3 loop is CASRERDPIYNEQFF. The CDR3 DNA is TGTGCCAGCAGGGAGCGGGACCCGATATACAATGAGCAGTTCTTC.

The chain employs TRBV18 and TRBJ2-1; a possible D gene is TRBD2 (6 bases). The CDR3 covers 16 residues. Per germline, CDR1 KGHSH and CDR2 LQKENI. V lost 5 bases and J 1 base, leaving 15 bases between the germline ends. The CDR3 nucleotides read TGTGCCAGCTCATTGAGACTAGGAAATTCCTACAATGAGCAGTTCTTC. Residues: CASSLRLGNSYNEQFF.

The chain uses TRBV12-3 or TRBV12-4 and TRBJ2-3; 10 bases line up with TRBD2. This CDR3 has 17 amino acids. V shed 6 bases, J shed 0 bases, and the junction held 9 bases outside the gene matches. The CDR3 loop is CASSHRRTSGSTDTQYF. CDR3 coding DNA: TGTGCCAGCAGCCATCGACGGACTAGCGGCAGCACAGATACGCAGTATTTT.

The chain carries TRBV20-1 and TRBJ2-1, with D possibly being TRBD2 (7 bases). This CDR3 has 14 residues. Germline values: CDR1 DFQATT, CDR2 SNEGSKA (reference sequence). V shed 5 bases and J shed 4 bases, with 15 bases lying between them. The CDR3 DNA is TGCAGTGCTGAAGGGGGGGACCATTACAATGAGCAGTTCTTC. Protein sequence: CSAEGGDHYNEQFF.

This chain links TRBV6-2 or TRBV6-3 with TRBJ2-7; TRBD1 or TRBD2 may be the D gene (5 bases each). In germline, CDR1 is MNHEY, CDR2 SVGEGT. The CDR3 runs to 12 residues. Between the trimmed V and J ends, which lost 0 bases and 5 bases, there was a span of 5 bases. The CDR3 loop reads CASSYSGDEQYF. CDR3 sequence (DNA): TGTGCCAGCAGTTACTCGGGGGACGAGCAGTACTTC.

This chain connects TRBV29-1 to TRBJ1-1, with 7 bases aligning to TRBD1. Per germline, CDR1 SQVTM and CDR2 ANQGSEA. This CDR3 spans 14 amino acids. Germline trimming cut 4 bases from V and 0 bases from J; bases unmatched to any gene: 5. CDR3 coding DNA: TGCAGCGTTGGAACAGGGGCGTTGAACACTGAAGCTTTCTTT. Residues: CSVGTGALNTEAFF.

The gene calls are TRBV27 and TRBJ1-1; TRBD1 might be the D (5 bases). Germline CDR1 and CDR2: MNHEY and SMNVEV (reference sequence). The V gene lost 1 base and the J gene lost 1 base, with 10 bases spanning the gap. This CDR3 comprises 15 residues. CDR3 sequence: CASSLYQGRNTEAFF. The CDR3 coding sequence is TGTGCCAGCAGTTTATATCAGGGCAGGAACACTGAAGCTTTCTTT.

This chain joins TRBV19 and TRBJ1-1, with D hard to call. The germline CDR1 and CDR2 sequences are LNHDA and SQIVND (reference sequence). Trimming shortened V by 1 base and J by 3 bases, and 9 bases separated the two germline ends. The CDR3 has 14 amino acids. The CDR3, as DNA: TGTGCCAGTAGTATAGTCGCAGGCCACACTGAAGCTTTCTTT. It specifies CASSIVAGHTEAFF.

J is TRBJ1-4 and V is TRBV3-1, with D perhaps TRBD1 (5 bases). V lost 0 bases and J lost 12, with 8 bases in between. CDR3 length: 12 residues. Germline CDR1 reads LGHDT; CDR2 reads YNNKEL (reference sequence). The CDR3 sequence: CASSQDRAELFF. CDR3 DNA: TGTGCCAGCAGCCAAGACAGGGCGGAACTGTTTTTT.

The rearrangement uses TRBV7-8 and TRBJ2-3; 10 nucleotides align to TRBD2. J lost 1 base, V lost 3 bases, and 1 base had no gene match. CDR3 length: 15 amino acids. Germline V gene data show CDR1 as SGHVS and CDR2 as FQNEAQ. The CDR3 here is CASSFGTSGTDTQYF. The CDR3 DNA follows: TGTGCCAGCAGCTTTGGGACTAGCGGCACAGATACGCAGTATTTT.

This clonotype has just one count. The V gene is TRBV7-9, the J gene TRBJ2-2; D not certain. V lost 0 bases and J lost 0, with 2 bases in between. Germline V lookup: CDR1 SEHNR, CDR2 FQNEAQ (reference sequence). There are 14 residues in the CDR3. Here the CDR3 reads CASSLATNTGELFF. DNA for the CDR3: TGTGCCAGCAGCTTAGCTACGAACACCGGGGAGCTGTTTTTT.

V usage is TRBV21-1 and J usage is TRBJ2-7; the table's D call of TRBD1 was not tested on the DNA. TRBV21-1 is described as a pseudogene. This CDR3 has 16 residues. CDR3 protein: CASRVRAGAVQDEQYF. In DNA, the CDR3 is TGTGCCAGCAGAGTACGGGCAGGGGCTGTCCAAGACGAGCAGTACTTC.

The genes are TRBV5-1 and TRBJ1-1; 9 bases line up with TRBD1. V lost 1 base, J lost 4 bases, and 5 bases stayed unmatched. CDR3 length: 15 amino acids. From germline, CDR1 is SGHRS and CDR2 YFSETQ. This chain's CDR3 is CASSLIQGATTEAFF. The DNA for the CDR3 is TGCGCCAGCAGCTTGATACAGGGGGCAACCACTGAAGCTTTCTTT. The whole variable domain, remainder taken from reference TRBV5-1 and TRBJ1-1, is KAGVTQTPRYLIKTRGQQVTLSCSPISGHRSVSWYQQTPGQGLQFLFEYFSETQRNKGNFPGRFSGRQFSNSRSEMNVSTLELGDSALYLCASSLIQGATTEAFFGQGTRLTVV.